Given below is one TCR beta chain in context. The antigen is undetermined. The sample originates from a study of blood T cells in healthy people across ages. For the second PCR, which ran for about 7 to 11 cycles, a sample-barcoded 5' primer and a J-beta primer mix were used. Researchers report that a template-switch adaptor with 12 random nucleotides tagged each cDNA molecule. TCRdb fed the 5' RACE reads into MiXCR, producing one record per CDR3 protein. The table has hundreds of thousands of distinct CDR3 sequences, roughly 26% seen once. The study, taken as a whole, reports: Roughly linear declines in TCR beta diversity per million T cells occurred with age.

The CDR3 runs 14 residues. Germline loops: CDR1 MNHEY, CDR2 SVGAGI. V was pared by 6 bases and J by 2 bases, with 14 bases between. In terms of origin and age, donors were healthy Caucasian individuals from Russia aged about 6 to 95. Approximately 10 milliliters of peripheral blood were drawn from each donor into EDTA-treated tubes. The specimen sequenced was blood. This chain joins TRBV6-5 and TRBJ2-7, with D possibly matching TRBD2 (6 bases). This TCR was recovered from a woman in her 70s in good health. The CDR3 DNA sequence: TGTGCCAGCAGCTTCGGTGGGGGGACCTACGAGCAGTACTTC. It codes for CASSFGGGTYEQYF.